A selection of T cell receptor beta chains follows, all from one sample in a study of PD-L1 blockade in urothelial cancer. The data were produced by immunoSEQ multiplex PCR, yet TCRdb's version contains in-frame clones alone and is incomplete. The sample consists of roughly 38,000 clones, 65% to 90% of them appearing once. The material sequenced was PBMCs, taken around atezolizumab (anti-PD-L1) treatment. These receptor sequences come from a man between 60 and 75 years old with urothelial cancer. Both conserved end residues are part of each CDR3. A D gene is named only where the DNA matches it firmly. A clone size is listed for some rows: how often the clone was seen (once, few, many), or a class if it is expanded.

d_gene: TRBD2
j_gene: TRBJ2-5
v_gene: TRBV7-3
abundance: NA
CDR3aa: CASSLGLAGGGKTQYF
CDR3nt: TGTGCCAGCAGCTTAGGCCTAGCGGGGGGAGGGAAGACCCAGTACTTC

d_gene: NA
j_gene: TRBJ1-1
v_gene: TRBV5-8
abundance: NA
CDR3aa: CASSLWIGRYTEAFF
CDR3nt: TGTGCCAGCAGCTTGTGGATAGGGAGATATACTGAAGCTTTCTTT

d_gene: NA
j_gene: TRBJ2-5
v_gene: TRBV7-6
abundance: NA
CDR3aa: CASSLGQGETQYF
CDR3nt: TGTGCCAGCAGCTTAGGCCAGGGAGAGACCCAGTACTTC

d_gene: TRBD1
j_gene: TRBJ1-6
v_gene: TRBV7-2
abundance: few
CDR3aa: CASSSRSGQPNSPLHF
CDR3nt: TGTGCCAGCAGCTCTCGTTCGGGACAGCCTAATTCACCCCTCCACTTT

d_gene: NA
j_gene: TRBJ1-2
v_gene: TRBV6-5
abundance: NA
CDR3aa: CASSQGLDYGYTF
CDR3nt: TGTGCCAGCAGTCAAGGACTGGACTATGGCTACACCTTC

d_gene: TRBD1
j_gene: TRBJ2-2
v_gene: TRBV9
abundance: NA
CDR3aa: CASSDRDRGTGELFF
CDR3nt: TGTGCCAGCAGCGACCGGGACAGGGGAACCGGGGAGCTGTTTTTT

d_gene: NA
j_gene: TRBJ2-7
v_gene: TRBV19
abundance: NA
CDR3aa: CASSMPHSPYEQYF
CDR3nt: TGTGCCAGTAGTATGCCACACAGCCCCTACGAGCAGTACTTC

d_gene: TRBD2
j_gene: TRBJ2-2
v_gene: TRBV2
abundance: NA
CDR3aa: CASRAGTTNTGELFF
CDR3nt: TGTGCCAGCAGAGCCGGGACTACGAACACCGGGGAGCTGTTTTTT

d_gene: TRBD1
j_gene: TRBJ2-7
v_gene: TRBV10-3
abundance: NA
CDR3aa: CAIGPGGLYEQYF
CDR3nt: TGTGCCATCGGCCCAGGGGGCCTCTACGAGCAGTACTTC

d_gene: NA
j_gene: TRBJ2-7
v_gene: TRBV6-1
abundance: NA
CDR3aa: CASSERTAVYEQYF
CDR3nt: TGTGCCAGCAGTGAACGGACAGCTGTTTACGAGCAGTACTTC

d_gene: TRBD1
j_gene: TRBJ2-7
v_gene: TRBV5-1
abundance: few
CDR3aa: CASSQPGTVSYEQYF
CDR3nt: TGCGCCAGCAGCCAACCTGGGACAGTCTCCTACGAGCAGTACTTC

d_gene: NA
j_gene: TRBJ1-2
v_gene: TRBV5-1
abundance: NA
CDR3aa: CASSLAAGDSIGYTF
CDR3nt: TGCGCCAGCAGCTTGGCGGCAGGGGATAGCATTGGCTACACCTTC